The 9 T cell receptor beta chains below come from one sample, sequenced in a study of T cells in Graves' hyperthyroidism and ophthalmopathy. What was amplified from RNA transcripts were TCR beta CDR3 regions. The TCR CDR3 was amplified in a first-round RT-PCR using the HTBI primer set. TCRdb itself ran the multiplex PCR reads through MiXCR, one entry per CDR3 protein. The table lists hundreds of thousands of distinct CDR3 sequences, roughly 15% of them singletons. Source material: blood. These receptors came from a young woman with Graves' hyperthyroidism.

This chain connects TRBV30 to TRBJ2-2; maybe TRBD2 (6 bases). The germline V gene has CDR1 GTSNPN and CDR2 SVGIG (reference sequence). CDR3 length: 17 amino acids. V lost 8 bases and J lost 2, with 24 bases in between. In DNA, the CDR3 is TGTGCCGGCGGATCGGGTGTGCGGGAACTTAACACCGGGGAGCTGTTTTTT. Its translation is CAGGSGVRELNTGELFF.

This clonotype was seen at least ten times. This chain joins TRBV3-1 and TRBJ2-4, with D perhaps matching TRBD1 or TRBD2 (5 bases each). With 1 base removed from V and 5 bases from J, the gap between germline ends came to 12 bases. The CDR3 length is 15 residues. The germline gives CDR1 LGHDT, CDR2 YNNKEL (reference sequence). The CDR3 DNA is TGTGCCAGCAGCCAAGTATGGGGGTACCAAAACATTCAGTACTTC. Its translation: CASSQVWGYQNIQYF.

This clonotype has only a few counts. The chain carries TRBV10-3 and TRBJ2-2; TRBD2 aligns across 11 bases. V shed 10 bases and J 0 bases; nucleotides not matched to a gene: 16. Germline-derived CDR1 and CDR2 are ENHRY and SYGVKD. CDR3 length equals 19 residues. The DNA of the CDR3 is TGTGCCACCCGCCACGATTACGGACTAGCGGGTTCGAACACCGGGGAGCTGTTTTTT. This encodes CATRHDYGLAGSNTGELFF.

This clonotype was picked up many times. The chain is built from TRBV2 and TRBJ1-5; D call uncertain. The length of the CDR3 is 13 residues. Trimming removed 8 bases at V and 6 bases at J, with 14 bases between. Germline CDR1 SNHLY, CDR2 FYNNEI. CDR3 sequence reads: CASYNTDGQPQHF. CDR3 nucleotide sequence: TGTGCCAGCTATAATACGGATGGTCAGCCCCAGCATTTT.

This clonotype was recorded at least ten times. The chain carries TRBV11-2 and TRBJ2-1; 10 bases agree with TRBD2. CDR1 and CDR2 (germline): SGHAT, FQNNGV. With 2 bases clipped from V and 2 bases from J, the junction kept 9 bases outside the gene matches. The CDR3 covers 18 residues. CDR3 in DNA: TGTGCCAGCAGCTTACTAGCGGGAGCTGGGCTGCCCTACAATGAGCAGTTCTTC. It translates to CASSLLAGAGLPYNEQFF. The full variable domain, with the rest looked up from reference TRBV11-2 and TRBJ2-1, is EAGVAQSPRYKIIEKRQSVAFWCNPISGHATLYWYQQILGQGPKLLIQFQNNGVVDDSQLPKDRFSAERLKGVDSTLKIQPAKLEDSAVYLCASSLLAGAGLPYNEQFFGPGTRLTVL.

This clonotype was detected many times. The chain joins TRBV28 to TRBJ2-7; D gene uncertain. The V gene's germline CDR1 is MDHEN and CDR2 SYDVKM. Trimming left V 4 bases short and J 7 bases short, with 11 bases between. CDR3 length: 12 amino acids. The CDR3 region is CASSSLLREQYF. CDR3 nucleotides: TGTGCCAGCAGTTCCCTTCTGAGGGAGCAGTACTTC.

This clonotype has a count of ten or more. The V and J genes are TRBV28 and TRBJ1-4; the match to TRBD1 covers 7 bases. The V and J ends lost 1 base and 0 bases, in that order; junction bases with no gene match: 2. Germline loops: CDR1 MDHEN, CDR2 SYDVKM. The CDR3 is made up of 16 amino acids. CDR3 in DNA: TGTGCCAGCAGTTTATCAGGGGGAGCAACTAATGAAAAACTGTTTTTT. Translating gives CASSLSGGATNEKLFF.

This clonotype occurred once. A single base separates this from a much larger clone, so it may be a read error. The gene calls are TRBV12-3 or TRBV12-4 and TRBJ2-3; TRBD2 aligns across 11 bases. CDR3 size: 15 residues. The CDR3 loop reads CAGRIAGGPPDTQYF. The CDR3 DNA follows: TGTGCCGGCAGGATAGCGGGAGGGCCTCCCGATACGCAGTATTTT.

This clonotype turned up a few times. The chain recombines TRBV5-6 with TRBJ1-1; TRBD1 is a possible D gene (5 bases). Trimming removed 4 bases from V and 2 bases from J, with 18 bases in between. There are 16 residues in the CDR3. Per germline, CDR1 SGHDT and CDR2 YYEEEE. The CDR3 nucleotides are TGTGCCAGCAGCCCTGCGGGGCCAGGGAAAAACACTGAAGCTTTCTTT. It specifies CASSPAGPGKNTEAFF.